The source of this T cell receptor beta chain is a study of blood T cell repertoires in COVID-19. For the study at large: COVID-19 samples, acute and convalescent, were from the United States, Italy and Spain. Sample material is recorded as cDNA or gDNA derived from T cells, B-cell-depleted T cells, or PBMCs.

Original handling: Estimates of nucleated cell counts were drawn from the amplification of reference gene primers. The protocol was immunoSEQ multiplex PCR, while the TCRdb copy is restricted to in-frame clones and leaves out a portion. Clone size and the V and J calls come from that table; the DNA yielded D and trimming. The data show roughly 100,000 clones, more than 75% seen once. Per germline, CDR1 LGHNA and CDR2 YSLEER. CDR3 length equals 14 residues. Trimming took 0 bases from V and 7 from J, leaving 9 bases between them. The sequenced material came from peripheral blood. V usage is TRBV4-3 and J usage is TRBJ2-2, with D possibly matching TRBD1 (5 bases). This TCR derives from a human donor in a cohort sampled during active COVID-19. CDR3 coding DNA: TGCGCCAGCAGCCAAGACTCAGGGATCGGGGAGCTGTTTTTT. Translation gives CASSQDSGIGELFF.